Presented here are 3 T cell receptor beta chains from one specimen sequenced in a study of CD8 T cells in Susac syndrome. Reverse transcription of about 0.5 to 1 ug RNA was carried out with random hexamers. TCRdb ran MiXCR on the immunoSEQ multiplex PCR reads and lists one entry per CDR3 protein. The sample yields around 56,000 distinct CDR3 sequences, around nine tenths seen once. Input material: CD8+ T cells from PBMCs. These receptors all come from a human donor in good health.

This chain connects TRBV13 to TRBJ2-3; perhaps TRBD1 as D (5 bases). The CDR3 sequence is 14 residues long. The germline gives CDR1 PRHDT, CDR2 FYEKMQ (reference sequence). V lost 9 bases to trimming and J lost 6 bases, with 19 bases between them. Here the CDR3 reads CASSLRRVGDTQYF. CDR3 nucleotide sequence: TGTGCCAGTAGCCTCCGCAGGGTGGGTGATACGCAGTATTTT.

The chain is built from TRBV14 and TRBJ1-1; no clear D. The CDR3 runs to 12 residues. Trimming removed 4 bases from V and 11 bases from J, with 14 bases in between. Germline CDR1 is SGHDN and CDR2 is FVKESK. CDR3 protein: CASSPDPKRAFF. The CDR3 nucleotides are TGTGCCAGCAGCCCCGACCCAAAGAGGGCTTTCTTT.

J is TRBJ2-1 and V is TRBV27, with 11 bases fitting TRBD1. CDR3 length equals 18 residues. Germline loops: CDR1 MNHEY, CDR2 SMNVEV (reference sequence). Trimming at V came to 8 bases and at J to 0 bases, leaving 12 bases not matched to a gene. The CDR3 coding sequence is TGTGCCAGCCTCCGGACAGGGGGCTACACTAGCTCCTACAATGAGCAGTTCTTC. This codes for CASLRTGGYTSSYNEQFF.